The 2 T cell receptor beta chains reported below all come from one sample, sequenced in a study of memory CD8 T cells in hepatitis C reinfection. As to time point: pre-reinfection, 55 to 20 weeks before reinfection detection. The sorted cells went straight to TCR sequencing with no prior in vitro expansion. The protocol was immunoSEQ multiplex PCR, while the TCRdb copy is restricted to in-frame clones and leaves out a portion. The top ten clones hold less than 1.2% of a sample with over 45,000 clones, nearly 90% of them seen once. The source material was naive CD8+ T cells sorted from blood. All receptors derive from a man aged 18 to 29 with hepatitis C virus infection.

The gene calls are TRBV2 and TRBJ1-2; possible D gene TRBD1, 5 bases. V lost 2 bases and J 2 bases, leaving 18 bases between the germline ends. The CDR3 spans 17 residues. Germline lookup yields CDR1 SNHLY and CDR2 FYNNEI. CDR3 amino acids: CASSENLGQGRNYGYTF. CDR3 bases: TGTGCCAGCAGTGAAAATCTAGGGCAGGGAAGAAACTATGGCTACACCTTC.

The rearrangement links TRBV19 to TRBJ2-7, with a possible D match to TRBD2 (5 bases). Germline CDR1 is LNHDA and CDR2 is SQIVND (reference sequence). The V end was cut by 2 bases, the J end by 0 bases, with 11 bases between. The CDR3 has 15 amino acids. The CDR3 bases are TGTGCCAGTAGTATACCCCTCGGGAACTCCTACGAGCAGTACTTC. Its protein is CASSIPLGNSYEQYF.